These 29 T cell receptor beta chains were all obtained from the same sample, sequenced in a study of blood T cell repertoires in COVID-19. This table comes from immunoSEQ multiplex PCR, and its TCRdb copy is limited to in-frame clones, with some not included. Of 150,000 or so clones listed, around four fifths were seen once; the top ten hold about 39%. The sample comprised peripheral blood. The receptors were gathered from a human donor in a cohort sampled during active COVID-19.

This clone was found once. The chain recombines TRBV10-3 with TRBJ1-6; TRBD1 is a possible D gene (5 bases). The CDR3 sequence is 13 residues long. Germline CDR1 and CDR2: ENHRY and SYGVKD. V was cut by 4 bases and J by 7 bases, with 8 bases left in between. DNA for the CDR3: TGTGCCATCAGTGGGGGGGACAATTCACCCCTCCACTTT. Translation: CAISGGDNSPLHF.

This chain uses TRBV6-1 with TRBJ2-7; TRBD1 agrees at 9 bases. Germline V CDR1 and CDR2: MNHNS, SASEGT. With V trimmed by 3 bases and J by 5 bases, 14 bases remained unmatched. This CDR3 region has 17 residues. CDR3 sequence: CASSEDIRDRDGDEQYF. In DNA form, the CDR3 reads TGTGCCAGCAGTGAGGATATCCGGGACAGGGACGGGGACGAGCAGTACTTC.

The J gene is TRBJ2-3, the V gene TRBV10-2, with D perhaps TRBD2 (6 bases). The CDR3 is 14 amino acids. V was shortened by 4 bases and J by 1 base, with 9 bases between the two germline ends. In germline, CDR1 is WSHSY, CDR2 SAAADI. CDR3 in DNA: TGCGCCAGCAGTGCGACTAGGGGCACAGATACGCAGTATTTT. Its protein product is CASSATRGTDTQYF.

This chain links TRBV6-5 with TRBJ2-7; 7 nucleotides match TRBD1. After removal of 0 bases from V and 1 base from J, the junction contained 6 bases not matched to a gene. The CDR3 is made up of 16 amino acids. From germline, CDR1 is MNHEY and CDR2 SVGAGI. The DNA for the CDR3 is TGTGCCAGCAGTTACTCCCAGGGGGATCTATCCTACGAGCAGTACTTC. Residues: CASSYSQGDLSYEQYF.

The chain couples TRBV11-2 to TRBJ2-7; 12 nucleotides agree with TRBD2. Germline V gives CDR1 SGHAT, CDR2 FQNNGV. The CDR3 covers 18 residues. V shed 7 bases and J 4 bases; nucleotides not matched to a gene: 17. The CDR3 nucleotides are TGTGCCAGCACCACAATCAGAGGGTCTAGCGGGGGGGCGTACGAGCAGTACTTC. As protein: CASTTIRGSSGGAYEQYF.

This clone has a handful of counts. The J gene is TRBJ1-1, the V gene TRBV6-6; D unclear. Germline CDR1 MNHNY, CDR2 SVGAGI (reference sequence). V lost 8 bases to trimming and J lost 1 base, with 8 bases between them. The CDR3 length is 12 residues. The CDR3 DNA reads TGTGCCAGCTCCCGGGAGAACACTGAAGCTTTCTTT. This sequence encodes CASSRENTEAFF.

The chain employs TRBV4-1 and TRBJ1-4, with D possibly being TRBD1 (5 bases). The length of the CDR3 is 16 residues. Trimming stripped 5 bases from V and 6 bases from J, with 19 bases between. CDR1 MGHRA and CDR2 YSYEKL come from the germline V gene. This chain's CDR3 is CASSFSGLPGDEKLFF. The CDR3 DNA follows: TGCGCCAGCAGCTTTTCCGGGCTCCCGGGGGATGAAAAACTGTTTTTT.

The V and J genes are TRBV5-1 and TRBJ2-5; D might be TRBD1 (7 bases). The V end was cut by 3 bases, the J end by 2 bases, with 11 bases between. This CDR3 spans 14 amino acids. The V gene's germline CDR1 is SGHRS and CDR2 YFSETQ. CDR3 in amino acids: CASSWGDSQETQYF. DNA of the CDR3: TGCGCCAGCAGCTGGGGGGACAGTCAAGAGACCCAGTACTTC.

The chain combines TRBV11-2 with TRBJ2-1; 12 bases are a match to TRBD1. Looked up from germline, CDR1 is SGHAT and CDR2 is FQNNGV. V shed 5 bases and J 9 bases; nucleotides not matched to a gene: 8. The CDR3 has 15 residues. In nucleotides, the CDR3 is TGTGCCAGCAGCGCCCCGGGACAGGGGGCAATTGAGCAGTTCTTC. Residues: CASSAPGQGAIEQFF.

The chain links TRBV5-6 to TRBJ2-3, with 8 nucleotides matching TRBD1. Trimming took 4 bases from V and 2 from J; bases not matched to a gene: 9. In germline, CDR1 is SGHDT, CDR2 YYEEEE. The CDR3 length is 16 residues. The CDR3 protein is CASSKTGAALTDTQYF. For the CDR3, the DNA is TGTGCCAGCAGCAAGACAGGGGCCGCGCTCACAGATACGCAGTATTTT.

This CDR3 reads CASSAGQGDEKLFF. The DNA for the CDR3 is TGTGCCAGCAGCGCGGGACAGGGAGATGAAAAACTGTTTTTT. The V gene is TRBV5-4, the J gene TRBJ1-4; 9 bases align to TRBD1. Trimming cost V 4 bases and J 6 bases; bases outside gene matches: 4. Germline V gene lookup returns CDR1 SGHNT and CDR2 YYREEE (reference sequence). This CDR3 comprises 14 residues.

The CDR3 region is CASRTGNTDTQYF. DNA for the CDR3: TGTGCCAGCCGGACAGGGAATACAGATACGCAGTATTTT. The chain is built from TRBV6-5 and TRBJ2-3; 8 positions match TRBD1. Germline V CDR1 and CDR2: MNHEY, SVGAGI. This CDR3 comprises 13 residues. J gave up 3 bases and V 8 bases, and 4 bases lay outside the gene matches.

This sequence joins TRBV6-5 and TRBJ2-2; the D gene is possibly TRBD1 (7 bases). The CDR3 has 15 residues. With 6 bases removed from V and 2 bases from J, the gap between germline ends came to 13 bases. Germline V CDR1 and CDR2: MNHEY, SVGAGI. The CDR3 nucleotides are TGTGCCAGCAGGGGCGGGACAGCCAACACCGGGGAGCTGTTTTTT. Amino acid sequence: CASRGGTANTGELFF.

The chain joins TRBV9 to TRBJ2-3; 8 positions agree with TRBD1. CDR1 SGDLS and CDR2 YYNGEE come from the germline V gene. This CDR3 spans 13 amino acids. Germline trimming cut 7 bases from V and 2 bases from J; bases unmatched to any gene: 3. The CDR3: CASGTGDTDTQYF. The CDR3, as DNA: TGTGCCAGCGGGACAGGAGACACAGATACGCAGTATTTT.

The chain employs TRBV3-1 (or the pseudogene TRBV3-2) and TRBJ1-3; the match to TRBD1 covers 12 bases. The CDR3 is 17 amino acids. Germline V lookup: CDR1 LGHDT, CDR2 YNNKEL (reference sequence). V was pared by 5 bases and J by 4 bases, with 9 bases of the junction left unmatched. DNA of the CDR3: TGTGCCAGCAGCATGCGGTGGGACAGGGGGCTCGGAAACACCATATATTTT. Translation gives CASSMRWDRGLGNTIYF.

The CDR3 loop reads CSASSGSLLTEAFF. For the CDR3, the DNA is TGCAGTGCTAGTTCCGGGTCCCTTCTCACTGAAGCTTTCTTT. The chain links TRBV20-1 to TRBJ1-1; no definite D call. The CDR3 extends over 14 amino acids. Germline V CDR1 and CDR2: DFQATT, SNEGSKA (reference sequence). V lost 3 bases and J lost 4, with 15 bases in between.

The rearrangement links TRBV5-1 to TRBJ1-6; D may be TRBD1 (6 bases). V was cut by 1 base and J by 0 bases, with 14 bases left in between. Germline V gene data show CDR1 as SGHRS and CDR2 as YFSETQ. The CDR3 is made up of 18 amino acids. CDR3 sequence reads: CASSLSGQISSYNSPLHF. The CDR3 coding sequence is TGCGCCAGCAGCTTGTCCGGACAGATCAGCTCCTATAATTCACCCCTCCACTTT.

This rearrangement joins TRBV28 to TRBJ2-2; 9 nucleotides agree with TRBD1. V shed 4 bases and J 6 bases; nucleotides not matched to a gene: 6. Germline-derived CDR1 and CDR2 are MDHEN and SYDVKM. The CDR3 loop spans 15 amino acids. DNA of the CDR3: TGTGCCAGCAGTTACAACAGGGGGCTGGCCGGGGAGCTGTTTTTT. Translation: CASSYNRGLAGELFF.

The V call is TRBV25-1, the J call TRBJ2-2; a possible D gene is TRBD2 (6 bases). The V and J ends lost 6 bases and 5 bases respectively, with 10 bases between them. This CDR3 has 13 amino acids. In germline, CDR1 is MGHDK, CDR2 SYGVNS. The CDR3 DNA reads TGTGCCAGCAGCGAAGGGAGGACCGGGGAGCTGTTTTTT. It translates to CASSEGRTGELFF.

The chain couples TRBV28 to TRBJ1-2; D ambiguous. The CDR3 is 11 residues long. CDR1 is MDHEN and CDR2 is SYDVKM in the germline V gene. V was trimmed by 6 bases and J by 2 bases, leaving 4 bases between them. CDR3 bases: TGTGCCAGCAGCCTGAACTATGGCTACACCTTC. Translation gives CASSLNYGYTF.

The chain recombines TRBV5-8 with TRBJ1-1, with D uncertain. V lost 5 bases to trimming and J lost 11 bases, with 19 bases between them. Germline V gives CDR1 SGHTS, CDR2 YDEGEE. The CDR3 totals 13 residues. The CDR3 coding sequence is TGTGCCAGCAGGCTGAGAGGAGACCCTTGGGCTTTCTTT. Translating gives CASRLRGDPWAFF.

The rearrangement joins TRBV9 to TRBJ1-2; 10 nucleotides line up with TRBD1. The CDR3 length is 15 residues. Germline V lookup: CDR1 SGDLS, CDR2 YYNGEE. Trimming at V came to 5 bases and at J to 7 bases, leaving 11 bases not matched to a gene. CDR3 sequence (DNA): TGTGCCAGCAGTAACCTGGGACAGGGGAAGAGTGGCTACACCTTC. This sequence encodes CASSNLGQGKSGYTF.

The chain links TRBV29-1 to TRBJ2-7; 7 nucleotides match TRBD1. Trimming removed 0 bases from V and 2 bases from J; junction bases left unmatched: 4. This CDR3 has 14 amino acids. From germline, CDR1 is SQVTM and CDR2 ANQGSEA. Here the CDR3 reads CSVEDWDSTYEQYF. CDR3 bases: TGCAGCGTTGAAGACTGGGACAGTACCTACGAGCAGTACTTC.

This rearrangement joins TRBV3-1 (or the pseudogene TRBV3-2) to TRBJ1-2; D is ambiguous. The CDR3 covers 16 residues. In germline, CDR1 is LGHDT, CDR2 YNNKEL (reference sequence). V was clipped by 2 bases and J by 4 bases, with 17 bases between them. The CDR3 sequence: CASSQTSNSYTYGYTF. CDR3 nucleotides: TGTGCCAGCAGCCAAACATCAAACAGTTATACCTATGGCTACACCTTC.

This chain joins TRBV7-9 and TRBJ2-2, with unresolved D. Per germline, CDR1 SEHNR and CDR2 FQNEAQ (reference sequence). V shed 6 bases and J shed 5 bases, with 13 bases lying between them. There are 14 residues in the CDR3. The DNA of the CDR3 is TGTGCCAGCAGACCGAGAGGTCAGACCGGGGAGCTGTTTTTT. Translation: CASRPRGQTGELFF.

This clone was recorded a few times. The chain employs TRBV13 and TRBJ2-1; no clear D. Deletions cut 0 bases from V and 0 bases from J, with 6 bases between. The germline V gene has CDR1 PRHDT and CDR2 FYEKMQ (reference sequence). CDR3 length equals 15 residues. The CDR3 loop is CASSLGVSSYNEQFF. The CDR3 nucleotides are TGTGCCAGCAGCTTAGGAGTGAGCTCCTACAATGAGCAGTTCTTC.

The chain couples TRBV6-5 to TRBJ2-7; the D gene is possibly TRBD2 (7 bases). CDR1 is MNHEY, CDR2 SVGAGI, per germline. This CDR3 contains 11 residues. The ends were cut back, 6 bases at V and 11 bases at J, with 14 bases in the middle. CDR3 bases: TGTGCCAGCAGCCTGGGGGGGCCTGAGTACTTC. This gives the protein CASSLGGPEYF.

This CDR3 is CASSPLDRDGETQYF. The CDR3 DNA reads TGCGCCAGCAGCCCCCTCGACAGGGATGGTGAGACCCAGTACTTC. V gene TRBV4-1 combines with J gene TRBJ2-5, with 7 positions matching TRBD1. Trimming took 4 bases from V and 5 from J; bases not matched to a gene: 10. The CDR3 runs to 15 residues. Germline V gene sequence: CDR1 MGHRA, CDR2 YSYEKL.

This sequence joins TRBV5-1 and TRBJ2-1; 9 positions match TRBD1. With V trimmed by 0 bases and J by 4 bases, 2 bases remained unmatched. The CDR3 extends over 15 amino acids. The germline CDR1 and CDR2 sequences are SGHRS and YFSETQ. CDR3 sequence reads: CASSLDRGLYNEQFF. DNA for the CDR3: TGCGCCAGCAGCTTGGACAGGGGGCTATACAATGAGCAGTTCTTC.